Below are 8 T cell receptor beta chains sequenced from a single sample in a study of T-cell reconstitution after alpha-beta-depleted transplantation in children. Preparing the TCRbeta library involved the use of unique molecular identifiers. In TCRdb, the PCR reads were re-called with MiXCR into one record per CDR3 protein. The table shows some 80,000 distinct CDR3 sequences, with around 18% occurring only once. Sequencing was performed on PBMCs, mostly from graft donor cells, taken 360 days after TCRalphabeta/CD19-depleted stem cell transplant. Every receptor here comes from a male patient between 2 and 9 years old who had a stem cell transplant for acute lymphoblastic leukemia, so the T cells may come from the graft donor.

This clonotype was detected only a few times. This rearrangement joins TRBV6-5 to TRBJ1-5; TRBD1 agrees at 9 bases. The germline V gene has CDR1 MNHEY and CDR2 SVGAGI. Unmatched junction bases numbered 7, after V lost 2 bases and J lost 5 bases. The CDR3 consists of 16 residues. CDR3 sequence: CASSYADRGTYQPQHF. The CDR3 nucleotides are TGTGCCAGCAGTTACGCAGACAGGGGGACGTATCAGCCCCAGCATTTT.

This clonotype was observed a few times. The V call is TRBV12-3 or TRBV12-4, the J call TRBJ2-7; D gene uncertain. The CDR3 has 10 residues. The V end was cut by 3 bases, the J end by 5 bases, with 2 bases between. This chain's CDR3 is CASSFHEQYF. The CDR3 nucleotides are TGTGCCAGCAGTTTCCACGAGCAGTACTTC.

V usage is TRBV20-1 and J usage is TRBJ2-3, with D possibly matching TRBD2 (6 bases). V was clipped by 6 bases and J by 4 bases, with 11 bases between them. Germline loops: CDR1 DFQATT, CDR2 SNEGSKA (reference sequence). There are 12 residues in the CDR3. The CDR3 region has the DNA TGCAGTGCCAGACTAGTTTCAGATACGCAGTATTTT. Translating it yields CSARLVSDTQYF.

There are a few counts of this clonotype. This chain connects TRBV20-1 to TRBJ1-1; D unresolved. The V end was cut by 5 bases, the J end by 2 bases, with 12 bases between. The CDR3 runs to 13 residues. The germline V gene has CDR1 DFQATT and CDR2 SNEGSKA (reference sequence). The CDR3 region is CSAVRTFNTEAFF. CDR3 DNA: TGCAGTGCTGTCAGGACCTTCAACACTGAAGCTTTCTTT.

This clonotype has more than one count but fewer than ten. This chain connects TRBV11-2 to TRBJ2-1; D not resolved. V was pared by 4 bases and J by 10 bases, with 11 bases between. The CDR3 totals 12 residues. Looked up from germline, CDR1 is SGHAT and CDR2 is FQNNGV. CDR3 bases: TGTGCCAGCAGCTGGGGTCGGCGGGAGCAGTTCTTC. It codes for CASSWGRREQFF. Variable domain in full (rest from reference TRBV11-2 and TRBJ2-1): EAGVAQSPRYKIIEKRQSVAFWCNPISGHATLYWYQQILGQGPKLLIQFQNNGVVDDSQLPKDRFSAERLKGVDSTLKIQPAKLEDSAVYLCASSWGRREQFFGPGTRLTVL.

The chain combines TRBV4-2 with TRBJ2-2; TRBD2 aligns across 11 bases. V lost 7 bases to trimming and J lost 5 bases; unmatched junction nucleotides: 9. Germline lookup yields CDR1 LGHNA and CDR2 YNFKEQ. The CDR3 covers 16 residues. CDR3: CASTISGRAGTGELFF. CDR3 DNA sequence: TGTGCCAGCACCATTAGCGGGAGGGCCGGGACCGGGGAGCTGTTTTTT.

J is TRBJ2-1 and V is TRBV11-2, with TRBD2 identical over 11 bases. This CDR3 region has 18 residues. CDR1 SGHAT and CDR2 FQNNGV come from the germline V gene. Trimming removed 3 bases from V and 6 bases from J; junction bases left unmatched: 13. In DNA, the CDR3 is TGTGCCAGCAGCTTTGGTGATAGCGGGAGGGCCAGTCTCAATGAGCAGTTCTTC. Protein: CASSFGDSGRASLNEQFF.

This clonotype came up many times. The J gene is TRBJ1-2, the V gene TRBV25-1; a possible D gene is TRBD1 (5 bases). From germline, CDR1 is MGHDK and CDR2 SYGVNS. The CDR3 runs 13 residues. Trimming shortened V by 5 bases and J by 1 base, and 8 bases separated the two germline ends. The chain's CDR3 is CASSKGLNYGYTF. CDR3 DNA: TGTGCCAGCAGTAAGGGGCTTAACTATGGCTACACCTTC.